This T cell receptor beta chain originates from a study of shared clonotypes between healthy human individuals. The germline V gene encodes CDR1 SQVTM and CDR2 ANQGSEA. The V gene lost 4 bases and the J gene lost 2 bases, with 5 bases spanning the gap. This CDR3 has 12 amino acids. CD8 cells classed as naive were CD45RO-negative and positively selected for CCR7, excluding terminally differentiated effector memory CD45RA+ cells. Assay: immunoSEQ multiplex PCR; the TCRdb copy retains only in-frame clones and omits some. The sample contains roughly 2,000,000 clones, approximately 94% of which appear only once. On this clone: The same CDR3 also results from other DNA sequences found in this sample.

Sequencing input: naive CD8+ T cells sorted from blood. This chain connects TRBV29-1 to TRBJ2-2; D not resolved. The clonotype was recovered from a man younger than 30 in good health. DNA of the CDR3: TGCAGCGTTGGTGCTAACACCGGGGAGCTGTTTTTT. Protein product: CSVGANTGELFF.